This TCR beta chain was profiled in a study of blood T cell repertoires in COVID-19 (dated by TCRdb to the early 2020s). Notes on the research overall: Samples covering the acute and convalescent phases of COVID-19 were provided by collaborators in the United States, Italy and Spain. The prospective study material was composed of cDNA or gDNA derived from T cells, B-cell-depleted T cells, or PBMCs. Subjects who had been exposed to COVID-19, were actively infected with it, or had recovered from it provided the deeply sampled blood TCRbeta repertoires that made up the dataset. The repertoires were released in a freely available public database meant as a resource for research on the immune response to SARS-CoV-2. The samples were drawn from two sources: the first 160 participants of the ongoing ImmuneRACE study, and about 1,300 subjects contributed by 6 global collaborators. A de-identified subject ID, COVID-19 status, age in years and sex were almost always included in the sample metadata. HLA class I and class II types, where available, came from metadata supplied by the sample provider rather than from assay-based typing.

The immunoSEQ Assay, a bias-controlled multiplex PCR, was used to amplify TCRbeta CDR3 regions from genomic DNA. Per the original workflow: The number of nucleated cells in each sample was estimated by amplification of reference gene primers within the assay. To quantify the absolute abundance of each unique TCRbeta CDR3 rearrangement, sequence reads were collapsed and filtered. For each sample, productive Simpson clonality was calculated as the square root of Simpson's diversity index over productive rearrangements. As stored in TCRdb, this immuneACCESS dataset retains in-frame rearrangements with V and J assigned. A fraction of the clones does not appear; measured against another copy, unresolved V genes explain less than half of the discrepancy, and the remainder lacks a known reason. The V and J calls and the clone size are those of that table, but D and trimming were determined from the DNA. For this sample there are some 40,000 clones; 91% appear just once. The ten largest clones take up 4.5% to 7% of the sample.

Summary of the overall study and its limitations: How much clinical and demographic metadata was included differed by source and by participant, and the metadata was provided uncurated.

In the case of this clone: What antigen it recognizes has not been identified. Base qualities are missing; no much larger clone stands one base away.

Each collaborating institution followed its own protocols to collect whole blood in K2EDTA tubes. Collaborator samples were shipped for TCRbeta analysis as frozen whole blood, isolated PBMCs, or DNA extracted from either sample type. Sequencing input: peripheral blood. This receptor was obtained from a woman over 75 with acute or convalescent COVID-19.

The DNA is as follows: TGTGCCATCACCGGGACAGGCGGTGTCACCGGGGAGCTGTTTTTT. The encoded protein is CAITGTGGVTGELFF. Recombination joined TRBV10-3 with TRBJ2-2; TRBD1 fits 8 bases in the junction. Here V drops 7 bases and J drops 4 bases, and the junction holds 8 bases not matched to any gene. From a lookup of the germline V gene, CDR1 and CDR2 are ENHRY and SYGVKD. The CDR3 holds 15 amino acids from the cysteine to the phenylalanine. Just CDR3 DNA is preserved here, 45 bases in frame from base 1.